The 12 T cell receptor beta chains below were found in one sample sequenced in a study of T cells in Graves' hyperthyroidism and ophthalmopathy. Amplified TCR beta CDR3 regions came from RNA transcripts. First-round RT-PCR of the TCR CDR3 relied on the HTBI primer set. MiXCR, applied by TCRdb to the multiplex PCR reads, yields one record per CDR3 protein. Here the sample spans under 450,000 distinct CDR3 sequences, roughly 13% being singletons. Sequencing was carried out using blood. These receptors were obtained from a man in his thirties or forties with Graves' hyperthyroidism that later progressed to Graves' ophthalmopathy.

This sequence joins TRBV2 and TRBJ1-2; no clear D. Trimming took 5 bases from V and 4 from J, leaving 17 bases between them. This CDR3 has 15 amino acids. The germline V gene has CDR1 SNHLY and CDR2 FYNNEI. The CDR3 protein is CASSPRSGPGYGYTF. The CDR3 DNA sequence: TGTGCCAGCAGTCCCCGTAGTGGGCCGGGCTATGGCTACACCTTC.

This clonotype has ten or more counts. J is TRBJ1-2 and V is TRBV28, with D maybe TRBD1 (6 bases). CDR3 size: 14 residues. Deletions cut 5 bases from V and 5 bases from J, with 15 bases between. Germline V gene sequence: CDR1 MDHEN, CDR2 SYDVKM. The CDR3 DNA is TGTGCCAGCAGTCCAGGACAGCGAAGATATGGCTACACCTTC. It encodes CASSPGQRRYGYTF.

This clonotype occurred many times. The chain combines TRBV7-3 with TRBJ2-2; perhaps TRBD1 as D (6 bases). Trimming took off 0 bases at V and 1 base at J, with 6 bases between the two ends. CDR1 and CDR2 (germline): SGHTA, FQGTGA. This CDR3 is 15 amino acids long. The CDR3 protein is CASSLTGGNTGELFF. The CDR3 bases are TGTGCCAGCAGCTTAACAGGGGGGAACACCGGGGAGCTGTTTTTT.

This clonotype was seen many times. DNA for the CDR3: TGTGCCAGCAGTTTAGGAGGGGGTCATCAGCCCCAGCATTTT. Encoded protein: CASSLGGGHQPQHF. This sequence joins TRBV28 and TRBJ1-5; D is perhaps TRBD1 (6 bases). CDR3 length equals 14 residues. Germline V gene sequence: CDR1 MDHEN, CDR2 SYDVKM. Trimming stripped 2 bases from V and 5 bases from J, with 10 bases between. The whole variable domain, remainder taken from reference TRBV28 and TRBJ1-5, is DVKVTQSSRYLVKRTGEKVFLECVQDMDHENMFWYRQDPGLGLRLIYFSYDVKMKEKGDIPEGYSVSREKKERFSLILESASTNQTSMYLCASSLGGGHQPQHFGDGTRLSIL.

This clonotype was counted ten times or more. The rearrangement links TRBV7-2 to TRBJ1-4, with D possibly matching TRBD1 (5 bases). V lost 2 bases, J lost 4 bases, and 17 bases lay in between. CDR1 SGHTA and CDR2 FQGNSA come from the germline V gene. The CDR3 is 17 amino acids. The CDR3 sequence: CASSLRGRVRHNEKLFF. The CDR3 DNA follows: TGTGCCAGCAGCTTACGGGGGAGGGTGAGGCATAATGAAAAACTGTTTTTT.

This clonotype was observed at least ten times. This sequence joins TRBV28 and TRBJ1-5, with TRBD1 matching 7 bases. Losses at the gene ends were 5 bases for V and 5 bases for J; bases not matched to a gene: 6. Germline loops: CDR1 MDHEN, CDR2 SYDVKM. The CDR3 covers 14 residues. CDR3 nucleotides: TGTGCCAGCAGTAGATACAGGGGCCATCAGCCCCAGCATTTT. Translation gives CASSRYRGHQPQHF.

The rearrangement links TRBV7-9 to TRBJ2-4, with 10 bases identical to TRBD1. The V gene end was trimmed by 5 bases and the J gene end by 4 bases; junction bases not matched to a gene: 8. The CDR3 has 16 residues. Germline CDR1 reads SEHNR; CDR2 reads FQNEAQ (reference sequence). The CDR3 coding sequence is TGTGCCAGCAGCCCCTTTGTGGGACAGGGGAAAAACATTCAGTACTTC. It yields the protein CASSPFVGQGKNIQYF.

This chain joins TRBV5-1 and TRBJ1-2, with unresolved D. The CDR3 runs 15 residues. V lost 4 bases and J lost 2, with 15 bases in between. Per germline, CDR1 SGHRS and CDR2 YFSETQ. Here the CDR3 DNA reads TGCGCCAGCAGCCCTTCTTTGGCCAGGAACTATGGCTACACCTTC. Protein: CASSPSLARNYGYTF.

This clonotype has a count of ten or more. This chain joins TRBV2 and TRBJ1-6; weak D call: TRBD1 (5 bases). CDR3 length: 13 residues. Trimming removed 9 bases from V and 9 bases from J, with 15 bases in between. Germline V lookup: CDR1 SNHLY, CDR2 FYNNEI. The CDR3: CARNQGGFSPLHF. CDR3 coding DNA: TGTGCCAGAAATCAGGGAGGGTTTTCACCCCTCCACTTT. The full variable domain, rest sourced from reference TRBV2 and TRBJ1-6, is EPEVTQTPSHQVTQMGQEVILRCVPISNHLYFYWYRQILGQKVEFLVSFYNNEISEKSEIFDDQFSVERPDGSNFTLKIRSTKLEDSAMYFCARNQGGFSPLHFGNGTRLTVT.

Many counts were recorded for this clonotype. The rearrangement joins TRBV5-1 to TRBJ2-1; TRBD1 is a possible D gene (6 bases). CDR1 and CDR2 (germline): SGHRS, YFSETQ. Deletions cut 4 bases from V and 3 bases from J, with 14 bases between. This CDR3 is built from 15 residues. This CDR3 is CASSPGHQSYNEQFF. Written as DNA, the CDR3 is TGCGCCAGCAGCCCGGGACACCAGAGCTACAATGAGCAGTTCTTC.

In its sample, this clonotype was seen many times. The chain carries TRBV2 and TRBJ1-4; D is undetermined. In germline, CDR1 is SNHLY, CDR2 FYNNEI. Deletions cut 5 bases from V and 0 bases from J, with 7 bases between. The CDR3 contains 14 residues. The CDR3 is CASSLEATNEKLFF. The CDR3 DNA reads TGTGCCAGCAGTTTGGAGGCAACTAATGAAAAACTGTTTTTT.

Concerning this clonotype: One junction end does not reproduce the germline sequence, and a read error may be involved. The chain combines TRBV7-3 with TRBJ2-2; a possible D gene is TRBD1 (6 bases). CDR3 length equals 17 residues. The germline V gene encodes CDR1 SGHTA and CDR2 FQGTGA. The CDR3 here is CASSSSRQATNTGELLF. CDR3 nucleotide sequence: TGTGCCAGCAGCTCGAGCAGACAGGCAACGAACACCGGGGAGCTGCTTTTT.